The clone carrying this TCR beta chain was found once. This CDR3 contains 15 residues. Per the germline V gene, CDR1 is SNHLY and CDR2 is FYNNEI. Trimming shortened V by 6 bases and J by 0 bases, and 13 bases separated the two germline ends. These data come from a study of blood T cell repertoires in COVID-19. The data were produced by immunoSEQ multiplex PCR, yet TCRdb's version contains in-frame clones alone and is incomplete. The sample consists of 68,000 or so clones, about 80% of them appearing once. The V call is TRBV2, the J call TRBJ2-3; maybe TRBD2 (7 bases). The source of this sequence is a human donor in a cohort sampled during active COVID-19. The specimen sequenced was peripheral blood. This CDR3 reads CASRGGVPSTDTQYF. The CDR3 coding sequence is TGTGCCAGCAGAGGGGGGGTGCCTAGCACAGATACGCAGTATTTT.